This T cell receptor beta chain was recorded in a study of T cells in Graves' hyperthyroidism and ophthalmopathy. CDR3 length equals 16 residues. V trimming: 2 bases; J trimming: 7 bases; junction bases outside the gene matches: 6. Germline V gives CDR1 LNHDA, CDR2 SQIVND (reference sequence). Amplification yielded TCR beta CDR3 regions, with RNA transcripts as the source. Using the HTBI primer set, a first-round RT-PCR was run on the TCR CDR3. TCRdb fed the multiplex PCR reads into MiXCR, producing one record per CDR3 protein. The data contain roughly 580,000 distinct CDR3 sequences, about 14% of them singletons. Overall study findings and caveats: Most clonotypes that expanded in the thyroid above 0.001 also showed up in blood.

This clonotype was detected many times. Its antigen is as yet unknown. This receptor was taken from a woman aged 25-40 years with Graves' hyperthyroidism that later progressed to Graves' ophthalmopathy. Sequenced material: blood. This sequence joins TRBV19 and TRBJ2-1; 12 bases align to TRBD2. The CDR3 coding sequence is TGTGCCAGTAGTATATCCCCTAGCGGGAGGGCGAATGAGCAGTTCTTC. This encodes CASSISPSGRANEQFF.